The 10 T cell receptor beta chains presented below share a single source sample, sequenced in a study of somatic mutations in cytotoxic T cells in rheumatoid arthritis. Clones were sequenced by immunoSEQ multiplex PCR, and TCRdb holds only the in-frame ones, with some missing. The table shows roughly 20,000 clones, with about 65% occurring only once. Material for sequencing was CD8+ T cells sorted from blood. The receptors were gathered from an adult with rheumatoid arthritis.

This rearrangement joins TRBV19 to TRBJ1-3; D might be TRBD1 (5 bases). The length of the CDR3 is 17 residues. V gave up 7 bases and J gave up 0 bases, with 19 bases separating them. Per germline, CDR1 LNHDA and CDR2 SQIVND (reference sequence). The CDR3 DNA reads TGTGCCAGTACCGTCAGTACCAGGGCCGGCTCTGGAAACACCATATATTTT. Encoded protein: CASTVSTRAGSGNTIYF.

V and J are TRBV7-8 and TRBJ2-7; weak D call: TRBD2 (6 bases). Germline V gene sequence: CDR1 SGHVS, CDR2 FQNEAQ. Trimming pared 2 bases from V and 5 bases from J, leaving 13 bases between. The CDR3 runs 14 residues. The CDR3 DNA sequence: TGTGCCAGCAGCTTAATGGGGGGTATACACGAGCAGTACTTC. Its protein is CASSLMGGIHEQYF.

This clone turned up a few times. V and J are TRBV2 and TRBJ1-1; no reliable D call. Germline V gene sequence: CDR1 SNHLY, CDR2 FYNNEI. V lost 7 bases and J 0 bases, leaving 6 bases between the germline ends. The CDR3 spans 12 residues. This CDR3 reads CASTVLNTEAFF. CDR3 nucleotides: TGTGCCAGCACGGTTCTGAACACTGAAGCTTTCTTT.

The V gene is TRBV7-9, the J gene TRBJ1-6; 7 positions agree with TRBD1. Trimming cost V 3 bases and J 14 bases; bases outside gene matches: 10. Germline CDR1 is SEHNR and CDR2 is FQNEAQ (reference sequence). The CDR3 has 14 residues. The CDR3 region is CASSFQGGPEALHF. The CDR3 DNA is TGTGCCAGCAGCTTCCAGGGGGGCCCTGAAGCCCTCCACTTT.

The gene calls are TRBV11-2 and TRBJ1-3, with TRBD1 as a possible D gene (5 bases). The V end lost 6 bases, the J end lost 4 bases, and 19 bases lay between the germline ends. Germline lookup yields CDR1 SGHAT and CDR2 FQNNGV. The CDR3 has 16 residues. CDR3 region: CASRLRGLDSGNTIYF. CDR3 bases: TGTGCCAGCAGACTCCGGGGGTTAGACTCCGGAAACACCATATATTTT.

This chain links TRBV29-1 with TRBJ2-3; the match to TRBD1 covers 10 bases. The J segment lost 1 base and the V segment lost 8 bases, leaving 6 bases of the junction unmatched. The germline CDR1 and CDR2 sequences are SQVTM and ANQGSEA. This CDR3 comprises 14 residues. The CDR3 here is CSFRDRGGTDTQYF. The CDR3, as DNA: TGCAGCTTCCGGGACAGGGGAGGCACAGATACGCAGTATTTT.

The V call is TRBV7-9, the J call TRBJ2-1; D call uncertain. This CDR3 region has 15 residues. With 3 bases removed from V and 0 bases from J, the gap between germline ends came to 9 bases. Per the germline V gene, CDR1 is SEHNR and CDR2 is FQNEAQ (reference sequence). The CDR3 protein is CASSFTHSSYNEQFF. CDR3 bases: TGTGCCAGCAGCTTTACACATTCCTCCTACAATGAGCAGTTCTTC.

This clone was detected only once. The rearrangement joins TRBV7-8 to TRBJ1-5; the D is unclear. Germline CDR1 SGHVS, CDR2 FQNEAQ. V lost 1 base and J lost 4, with 11 bases in between. The CDR3 sequence is 15 residues long. DNA for the CDR3: TGTGCCAGCAGCTTAGATTTTAGGAGGAATCAGCCCCAGCATTTT. Residues: CASSLDFRRNQPQHF. The whole variable domain, filled in from reference TRBV7-8 and TRBJ1-5, reads GAGVSQSPRYKVAKRGQDVALRCDPISGHVSLFWYQQALGQGPEFLTYFQNEAQLDKSGLPSDRFFAERPEGSVSTLKIQRTQQEDSAVYLCASSLDFRRNQPQHFGDGTRLSIL.

V gene TRBV30 combines with J gene TRBJ1-6; D is unclear. CDR1 and CDR2 (germline): GTSNPN, SVGIG (reference sequence). The CDR3 runs to 15 residues. V gave up 6 bases and J gave up 7 bases, with 19 bases separating them. The CDR3: CACMGSGVRNSPLHF. CDR3 in DNA: TGTGCCTGCATGGGTAGCGGGGTGAGGAATTCACCCCTCCACTTT.

V is TRBV7-9 and J is TRBJ1-2; unclear D gene. The CDR3 sequence is 12 residues long. Germline V gene data show CDR1 as SEHNR and CDR2 as FQNEAQ (reference sequence). Trimming took off 1 base at V and 4 bases at J, with 4 bases between the two ends. CDR3 DNA: TGTGCCAGCAGCTTAGGAAGCTATGGCTACACCTTC. It encodes CASSLGSYGYTF.